Listed below are T cell receptor beta chains from one sample, sequenced in a study of CD8+CD57+ T cells in acquired aplastic anemia. MiXCR, applied by TCRdb to the reads, yields one record per CDR3 protein. The table shows around 140,000 distinct CDR3 sequences, with 40% to 45% occurring only once. The sample taken for sequencing was sorted CD4+, CD8+, or CD8+CD57+ T cells (not recorded which) from PBMCs. These receptors originate from a human donor in good health, serving as a control. Each CDR3 is given with its conserved first and last residue. The D gene is left open where the match is weak. Size values are once, few and many counts, or a class for expanded clones, and some rows have none.

D gene	clone size	V gene	J gene	CDR3 DNA	CDR3 protein
-	many	TRBV15	TRBJ1-6	TGTGCCACTGGGAAGGGGGATTCACCCCTCCACTTT	CATGKGDSPLHF
-	many	TRBV19	TRBJ1-1	TGTGCCAGTAGTATATGGGGGTCCAACACTGAAGCTTTCTTT	CASSIWGSNTEAFF
-	many	TRBV3-1	TRBJ1-1	TGTGCCAGCAGCCAAGGGGGTAATGCGGTGAACACTGAAGCTTTCTTT	CASSQGGNAVNTEAFF
-	many	TRBV20-1	TRBJ1-1	TGCAGTGCTATCTTAGGGGGGAGCACTGAAGCTTTCTTT	CSAILGGSTEAFF
-	many	TRBV20-1	TRBJ1-2	TGCAGTGCGACCACCGGACTCACTCGTAACTATGGCTACACCTTC	CSATTGLTRNYGYTF
TRBD1	few	TRBV28	TRBJ2-1	TGTGCCAGCAGCTATTATGGACAGGGGGCGATCGATGAGCAGTTCTTC	CASSYYGQGAIDEQFF
-	many	TRBV10-3	TRBJ2-1	TGTGCCATCAGTGAGGAGAAACCCTCACTTACAATTAAGCAGTTCTTC	CAISEEKPSLTIKQFF
TRBD2	many	TRBV20-1	TRBJ2-2	TGCAGTGCTAGACGTCCGGGACTAGCGGCGAACACCGGGGAGCTGTTTTTT	CSARRPGLAANTGELFF
-	-	TRBV20-1	TRBJ2-7	TGCAGTGCTCAGACGCTCCCCTACGAGCCGTACTTC	CSAQTLPYEPYF
TRBD2	-	TRBV10-2	TRBJ2-7	TGCGCCAGTTCGACTAGCGGGATTTACGAGCAGTACTTC	CASSTSGIYEQYF
-	-	TRBV16	TRBJ1-5	TGTGCCAGCAGCCAATCAGGTAGCAATCAGCCCCAGCATTTT	CASSQSGSNQPQHF
-	many	TRBV4-1	TRBJ2-7	TGCGCCAGCAGCCAAGATATGATCTCCTACGAGCAGTACTTC	CASSQDMISYEQYF
-	-	TRBV6-1	TRBJ1-4	TGTGCCAGCAGTGAATTGTCAGGTGATAATGAAAAACTGTTTTTT	CASSELSGDNEKLFF
-	many	TRBV7-9	TRBJ2-2	TGTGCCAGCAGCGGACAGCTGAACACCGGGGAGCTGTTTTTT	CASSGQLNTGELFF
-	few	TRBV12-3/TRBV12-4	TRBJ1-1	TGTGCCAGCAGTAGGGGACCGCCGGAAGCTTTCTTT	CASSRGPPEAFF
-	few	TRBV24-1	TRBJ2-3	TGTGCCACCAGTGATCGTAGCACAGATACGCAGTATTTT	CATSDRSTDTQYF
TRBD1	-	TRBV2	TRBJ1-1	TGTGCCAGCACCCCGGGACAGGGGGCGGGAGGCACTGAAGCTTTCTTT	CASTPGQGAGGTEAFF
TRBD1	few	TRBV30	TRBJ2-7	TGTGCCTGGAGTTGGGACAGGGGTTACGAGCAGTACTTC	CAWSWDRGYEQYF
-	-	TRBV19	TRBJ2-3	TGTGCCAGTAGTATGGTGGGATTTAGCGCAGATACGCAGTATTTT	CASSMVGFSADTQYF
-	many	TRBV2	TRBJ2-3	TGTGCCAGCAGTGAGCCCCGGGACTCAAACACAGATACGCAGTATTTT	CASSEPRDSNTDTQYF
TRBD2	-	TRBV27	TRBJ2-3	TGTGCCAGCAGTTTATTCCCGGGGGGGTACCCAGATACGCAGTATTTT	CASSLFPGGYPDTQYF
TRBD1	once	TRBV29-1	TRBJ2-5	TGCAGCGTTACGGGACAGGGGTTGGAGACCCAGTACTTC	CSVTGQGLETQYF
-	few	TRBV13	TRBJ1-2	TGTGCCAGCAGCTCCAGGGCTTCAGGCTATGGCTACACCTTC	CASSSRASGYGYTF
TRBD1	few	TRBV6-2/TRBV6-3	TRBJ1-1	TGTGCCAGCAGTTCCGTTTTCGGGCAGGGGGCTGGGAACACTGAAGCTTTCTTT	CASSSVFGQGAGNTEAFF
-	-	TRBV6-9	TRBJ2-1	TGTGCCAGCAGTTATCTCAATGAGCAGTTCTTC	CASSYLNEQFF
-	-	TRBV24-1	TRBJ1-2	TGTGCCACCAGTGGTAGGCAGAGGGGGACTGGCTACACCTTC	CATSGRQRGTGYTF
TRBD1	few	TRBV23-1	TRBJ1-2	TGCGCCAGCAGTCCTCCCACTGCAGGAAGAGGGGGCCCTAACTATGGCTACACCTTC	CASSPPTAGRGGPNYGYTF
-	many	TRBV10-3	TRBJ1-6	TGTGCCATCAGTGAGGGCGGGGTAGGGCTCCGTCAAAATTCACCCCTCCACTTT	CAISEGGVGLRQNSPLHF
TRBD2	many	TRBV9	TRBJ2-3	TGTGCCAGCAGCGTGCCTAGCGGGGAGACCGGCACAGATACGCAGTATTTT	CASSVPSGETGTDTQYF
-	-	TRBV7-7	TRBJ2-7	TGTGCCAGCAGCCTGGGGGAGCAGTACTTC	CASSLGEQYF
-	few	TRBV7-2	TRBJ2-7	TGTGCCAGCAGCCGGGTGGGTTCCTACGAGCAGTACTTC	CASSRVGSYEQYF
TRBD2	many	TRBV15	TRBJ2-1	TGTGCCACCAGCAGAGGGACTAGCGGGATTAAACACAATGAGCAGTTCTTC	CATSRGTSGIKHNEQFF
-	-	TRBV6-1	TRBJ1-2	TGTGCTAGCAGGCCCGGGGGGGCGGATAGTAACTATGGCTACACCTTC	CASRPGGADSNYGYTF
-	-	TRBV6-2/TRBV6-3	TRBJ1-2	TGTGCCAGCAGAGACAACTATGGCTCCACCTTC	CASRDNYGSTF
-	-	TRBV29-1	TRBJ2-7	TGCAGCGTTGTTGTATGGAGGAGCTACGAGCAGTACTTC	CSVVVWRSYEQYF
-	many	TRBV3-1	TRBJ2-1	TGTGCCAGCAGGGGGTCCGACGAGCAGTTCTTC	CASRGSDEQFF
-	-	TRBV5-1	TRBJ2-1	TGCGCCAGCAGCCGGGTCCCGGGGAGCTCCTACAATGAGCAGTTCTTC	CASSRVPGSSYNEQFF
-	many	TRBV19	TRBJ1-2	TGTGCCAGTAAGATCGACGGCTCTAACTATGGCTACACCTTC	CASKIDGSNYGYTF
-	many	TRBV6-2/TRBV6-3	TRBJ1-5	TGTGCCAGCGTCTGGGATAGCAATCAGCCCCAGCATTTT	CASVWDSNQPQHF
TRBD1	many	TRBV5-1	TRBJ1-6	TGCGCCAGCAGCGGTATAACCCGGACGTGGGACAGGAATAATTCACCCCTCCACTTT	CASSGITRTWDRNNSPLHF
TRBD2	many	TRBV20-1	TRBJ2-5	TGCAGTGCTACTCCACTAGCGGGGGCCCAAGAGACCCAGTACTTC	CSATPLAGAQETQYF
-	many	TRBV11-2	TRBJ2-1	TGTGCCAGCAGCTTAACTAGCTGGAAGTTCTTC	CASSLTSWKFF